The T cell receptor (beta chain) under discussion was sequenced for a study of CD8 T cells in ankylosing spondylitis. MiXCR, applied by TCRdb to the 5' RACE reads, yields one record per CDR3 protein. The profile covers about 210,000 distinct CDR3 sequences, with 7% to 10% appearing a single time and 4.5% to 5% taken by the ten largest. This clonotype came up many times. Per the germline V gene, CDR1 is DFQATT and CDR2 is SNEGSKA (reference sequence). V lost 5 bases and J lost 6; bases outside the gene matches: 14. The CDR3 runs to 15 residues. This rearrangement joins TRBV20-1 to TRBJ2-7, with 9 bases that match TRBD2. The origin of this receptor is a female donor with ankylosing spondylitis or in good health (not recorded which). Material: blood, either unsorted or a sorted T cell fraction (not recorded which). CDR3 in amino acids: CSAHTVDSGGLEQYF. The CDR3 DNA follows: TGCAGTGCTCACACGGTGGATAGCGGGGGCCTCGAGCAGTACTTC.